Below, 30 T cell receptor beta chains from the same sample are listed, as sequenced in a study of vaccination and CD4 T cells after COVID-19. Treatment indicated: roughly 10-day PBMC culture with coronavirus spike peptide pools or control peptides (ViraFEST assay). At the Johns Hopkins FTIC core, DNA taken from cultured CD4+ T cells was sequenced by way of the Oncomine TCR Beta short-read assay. MiXCR was run by TCRdb on the PCR reads, yielding one entry per CDR3 protein. The sample has some 2,500 distinct CDR3 sequences, 20% to 25% seen once; the top ten hold under 30%. Their antigen targets remain unknown. The specimen sequenced was CD4+ T cells from blood, cultured in vitro. The origin of the receptors is a human donor who had recovered from COVID-19.

The chain links TRBV6-2 or TRBV6-3 to TRBJ1-2, with D perhaps TRBD1 (5 bases). The germline gives CDR1 MNHEY, CDR2 SVGEGT. V lost 6 bases and J lost 4, with 15 bases in between. CDR3 length: 14 residues. The CDR3 loop reads CASRRPRDSYGYTF. CDR3 DNA sequence: TGTGCCAGCAGACGTCCCCGGGACTCCTATGGCTACACCTTC.

Sample share makes this clonotype medium-sized. The V gene is TRBV6-1, the J gene TRBJ1-4, with 10 positions matching TRBD1. V shed 5 bases and J 7 bases; nucleotides not matched to a gene: 7. The CDR3 extends over 15 amino acids. The germline CDR1 and CDR2 sequences are MNHNS and SASEGT. CDR3 sequence: CASSRTTGGGEKLFF. The CDR3 DNA reads TGTGCCAGCAGTCGCACGACAGGGGGCGGTGAAAAACTGTTTTTT.

Judged by abundance, this clonotype is medium-sized (0.01 to 0.1%). V and J are TRBV15 and TRBJ1-1; maybe TRBD1 (6 bases). V gave up 3 bases and J gave up 6 bases, with 11 bases separating them. The CDR3 is made up of 13 amino acids. Germline V gene data show CDR1 as LNHNV and CDR2 as YYDKDF (reference sequence). The CDR3 reads CATSRKPGAEAFF. For the CDR3, the DNA is TGTGCCACCAGCAGGAAACCAGGGGCTGAAGCTTTCTTT.

This clonotype was counted between two and nine times. The rearrangement links TRBV11-3 to TRBJ2-4; D is possibly TRBD1 or TRBD2 (6 bases each). Germline assignment: CDR1 SGHNT and CDR2 YENEEA. This CDR3 has 16 amino acids. V dropped 5 bases and J dropped 0 bases, with 14 bases sitting between them. For the CDR3, the DNA is TGTGCCAGCAGCCCCGGGGGCACGCTAGCCAAAAACATTCAGTACTTC. The encoded protein is CASSPGGTLAKNIQYF.

This clonotype has just a few counts. The chain joins TRBV3-1 to TRBJ1-5; D uncertain. Germline CDR1 reads LGHDT; CDR2 reads YNNKEL (reference sequence). This CDR3 has 12 amino acids. V was shortened by 1 base and J by 7 bases, with 5 bases between the two germline ends. The DNA for the CDR3 is TGTGCCAGCAGCCAAGTCGGACAGCCCCAGCATTTT. It specifies CASSQVGQPQHF.

In this sample, this clonotype is large (0.1 to 1%). The chain is built from TRBV20-1 and TRBJ2-6; tentatively, D is TRBD1 (5 bases). CDR1 is DFQATT, CDR2 SNEGSKA, per germline (reference sequence). The CDR3 loop spans 15 amino acids. The V gene lost 6 bases and the J gene lost 4 bases, with 16 bases spanning the gap. CDR3 amino acids: CSAHYPGIGANVLTF. The CDR3 nucleotides are TGCAGTGCACACTATCCAGGGATAGGGGCCAACGTCCTGACTTTC.

This chain links TRBV5-6 with TRBJ1-1; TRBD1 might be the D (6 bases). Trimming left V 4 bases short and J 5 bases short, with 15 bases between. Germline assignment: CDR1 SGHDT and CDR2 YYEEEE. This CDR3 is built from 14 residues. The CDR3 region has the DNA TGTGCCAGCAGCGGCCGGGACAAGAGGACTGAAGCTTTCTTT. Translation gives CASSGRDKRTEAFF.

This clonotype was seen only a few times. The rearrangement links TRBV7-2 to TRBJ1-5; D is possibly TRBD1 (6 bases). The CDR3 contains 17 residues. Trimming took 1 base from V and 1 from J, leaving 14 bases between them. Germline lookup yields CDR1 SGHTA and CDR2 FQGNSA. The CDR3 nucleotides are TGTGCCAGCAGCTTAGATGCGGGGGCCTGGAGCAATCAGCCCCAGCATTTT. This encodes CASSLDAGAWSNQPQHF.

This clonotype was seen a handful of times. The rearrangement links TRBV24-1 to TRBJ2-5; 8 positions match TRBD1. The ends lost 3 bases at V and 5 bases at J; junction bases unmatched: 10. The CDR3 contains 16 residues. Germline V lookup: CDR1 KGHDR, CDR2 SFDVKD. The CDR3 nucleotides read TGTGCCACCAGTGATGACGGGCAGGGGGCAGGGGAGACCCAGTACTTC. Translated, it gives CATSDDGQGAGETQYF.

The chain joins TRBV18 to TRBJ1-2; D call uncertain. Trimming took off 2 bases at V and 0 bases at J, with 4 bases between the two ends. Germline CDR1 and CDR2: KGHSH and LQKENI. The CDR3 covers 13 residues. CDR3 sequence (DNA): TGTGCCAGCTCACCAGACTCTAACTATGGCTACACCTTC. Its translation is CASSPDSNYGYTF.

This clonotype was found a few times. The rearrangement uses TRBV20-1 and TRBJ1-3; D is unclear. V was pared by 0 bases and J by 0 bases, with 12 bases between. From germline, CDR1 is DFQATT and CDR2 SNEGSKA (reference sequence). The CDR3 covers 16 residues. DNA of the CDR3: TGCAGTGCTAGAGAAGGAAGCACCATCTCTGGAAACACCATATATTTT. Its translation: CSAREGSTISGNTIYF.

This rearrangement joins TRBV20-1 to TRBJ1-3; D gene ambiguous. V was trimmed by 6 bases and J by 2 bases, leaving 8 bases between them. The CDR3 sequence is 12 residues long. Per the germline V gene, CDR1 is DFQATT and CDR2 is SNEGSKA (reference sequence). CDR3 in amino acids: CSAASAGNTIYF. CDR3 nucleotide sequence: TGCAGTGCCGCGAGCGCTGGAAACACCATATATTTT.

This clonotype is labeled large. This chain connects TRBV6-2 or TRBV6-3 to TRBJ2-7, with 11 bases identical to TRBD1. With 2 bases clipped from V and 3 bases from J, the junction kept 6 bases outside the gene matches. Germline CDR1 MNHEY, CDR2 SVGEGT. The CDR3 is 16 amino acids. DNA of the CDR3: TGTGCCAGCAGTTACAACCGGGACAGGGGGAACTACGAGCAGTACTTC. Its translation: CASSYNRDRGNYEQYF.

The chain is built from TRBV20-1 and TRBJ2-7, with D maybe TRBD2 (5 bases). Germline V gene lookup returns CDR1 DFQATT and CDR2 SNEGSKA (reference sequence). CDR3 length equals 13 residues. Trimming shortened V by 6 bases and J by 6 bases, and 18 bases separated the two germline ends. CDR3 in DNA: TGCAGTGCACCCTACCTGGGAGTGGGCGAGCAGTACTTC. Translation gives CSAPYLGVGEQYF.

The J gene is TRBJ2-5, the V gene TRBV7-2; TRBD2 agrees at 12 bases. The CDR3 is 14 amino acids. Germline CDR1 SGHTA, CDR2 FQGNSA. V gave up 6 bases and J gave up 5 bases; unmatched junction bases: 4. The CDR3 region is CASSLGLAGETQYF. DNA for the CDR3: TGTGCCAGCAGTCTCGGACTAGCGGGGGAGACCCAGTACTTC. Based on the CDR3 plus reference TRBV7-2 and TRBJ2-5, the full variable domain is GAGVSQSPSNKVTEKGKDVELRCDPISGHTALYWYRQSLGQGLEFLIYFQGNSAPDKSGLPSDRFSAERTGGSVSTLTIQRTQQEDSAVYLCASSLGLAGETQYFGPGTRLLVL.

The V and J genes are TRBV5-1 and TRBJ2-3; a weak D match, TRBD2 (5 bases). The CDR3 contains 14 residues. CDR1 SGHRS and CDR2 YFSETQ come from the germline V gene. The germline V and J ends were trimmed by 0 bases and 6 bases, with 11 bases remaining between them. The chain's CDR3 is CASSLGRLDDTQYF. DNA for the CDR3: TGCGCCAGCAGCTTGGGGAGGCTTGACGATACGCAGTATTTT.

This clonotype was picked up a small number of times. J is TRBJ2-7 and V is TRBV5-1, with 7 nucleotides matching TRBD2. This CDR3 has 15 amino acids. Germline V gene sequence: CDR1 SGHRS, CDR2 YFSETQ. The V and J ends lost 2 bases and 0 bases, in that order; junction bases with no gene match: 5. The CDR3 DNA reads as TGCGCCAGCAGCTTATCTCGCGGGAGCTCCTACGAGCAGTACTTC. It codes for CASSLSRGSSYEQYF.

By share, this clonotype counts as medium-sized (0.01 to 0.1%). This chain uses TRBV20-1 with TRBJ2-3; D not resolved. V lost 5 bases and J 3 bases, leaving 9 bases between the germline ends. Germline V gives CDR1 DFQATT, CDR2 SNEGSKA (reference sequence). CDR3 length: 12 amino acids. In DNA form, the CDR3 reads TGCAGTGCTGGCCTACGGACAGATACGCAGTATTTT. Amino acid sequence: CSAGLRTDTQYF.

Judged by abundance, this clonotype is large. The rearrangement joins TRBV19 to TRBJ1-3; TRBD1 matches 8 bases. The CDR3 runs 13 residues. The V segment lost 7 bases and the J segment 3 bases; nucleotides outside the gene matches: 2. CDR1 and CDR2 from the germline V gene are LNHDA and SQIVND (reference sequence). CDR3 bases: TGTGCCAGTATCGACAGGGGTGGAAACACCATATATTTT. This encodes CASIDRGGNTIYF.

The V call is TRBV12-5, the J call TRBJ2-5; the D gene could be TRBD1 or TRBD2 (5 bases each). The germline V gene has CDR1 LGHNT and CDR2 FRNRAP. The CDR3 runs to 12 residues. Trimming cost V 5 bases and J 4 bases, with 8 bases left between them. The CDR3: CASGGTLETQYF. The CDR3 DNA follows: TGTGCTAGTGGTGGGACGTTAGAGACCCAGTACTTC.

The CDR3: CASSSRIGNGLVYGYTF. Here the CDR3 DNA reads TGTGCCAGTAGTTCCAGGATAGGGAACGGCCTTGTCTATGGCTACACCTTC. The chain is built from TRBV19 and TRBJ1-2; D is unresolved. Germline V lookup: CDR1 LNHDA, CDR2 SQIVND (reference sequence). This CDR3 has 17 residues. The V and J ends lost 5 bases and 4 bases respectively, with 23 bases between them.

By sample share, this clonotype is large. The rearrangement uses TRBV12-3 or TRBV12-4 and TRBJ2-3; TRBD2 might be the D (5 bases). The CDR3 is made up of 16 amino acids. V was trimmed by 3 bases and J by 0 bases, leaving 13 bases between them. Here the CDR3 reads CASSFRSGASTDTQYF. The CDR3 coding sequence is TGTGCCAGCAGTTTTCGCAGCGGAGCTAGCACAGATACGCAGTATTTT.

This clonotype was counted only a few times. CDR3 coding DNA: TGTGCCAGCAGCCAAGATTGGGCCCGACAGTACTTC. Translation gives CASSQDWARQYF. The rearrangement links TRBV3-1 to TRBJ2-7; D is uncertain. V was shortened by 0 bases and J by 10 bases, with 10 bases between the two germline ends. The germline CDR1 and CDR2 sequences are LGHDT and YNNKEL (reference sequence). The CDR3 covers 12 residues.

In this sample, this clonotype is medium-sized (0.01 to 0.1%). The chain uses TRBV20-1 and TRBJ2-5; TRBD2 aligns across 7 bases. The CDR3 has 13 amino acids. V gave up 6 bases and J gave up 1 base; unmatched junction bases: 5. CDR1 is DFQATT, CDR2 SNEGSKA, per germline (reference sequence). The CDR3 protein is CSAYPSGQETQYF. In nucleotides, the CDR3 is TGCAGTGCGTACCCTAGCGGCCAAGAGACCCAGTACTTC.

The V and J genes are TRBV20-1 and TRBJ2-1; 10 nucleotides line up with TRBD2. The germline gives CDR1 DFQATT, CDR2 SNEGSKA (reference sequence). V was clipped by 4 bases and J by 1 base; unmatched bases: 7. The CDR3 loop spans 16 amino acids. The CDR3, as DNA: TGCAGTGCTACGCGGCTAGCGGGAGTGTCCTACAATGAGCAGTTCTTC. Protein sequence: CSATRLAGVSYNEQFF.

V usage is TRBV19 and J usage is TRBJ2-2; 14 positions match TRBD2. The CDR3 totals 16 residues. Trimming removed 7 bases from V and 4 bases from J; junction bases left unmatched: 5. Germline CDR1 reads LNHDA; CDR2 reads SQIVND (reference sequence). CDR3 sequence (DNA): TGTGCCAGTACGATGGGACTAGCGGGGGCCACCGGGGAGCTGTTTTTT. Translating gives CASTMGLAGATGELFF. Using reference TRBV19 and TRBJ2-2 for the parts outside the CDR3, the full variable domain is DGGITQSPKYLFRKEGQNVTLSCEQNLNHDAMYWYRQDPGQGLRLIYYSQIVNDFQKGDIAEGYSVSREKKESFPLTVTSAQKNPTAFYLCASTMGLAGATGELFFGEGSRLTVL.

This clonotype is large in the sample. The chain employs TRBV7-2 and TRBJ2-7, with D perhaps assigned TRBD1 or TRBD2 (5 bases each). V was clipped by 3 bases and J by 6 bases, with 15 bases between them. The V gene's germline CDR1 is SGHTA and CDR2 FQGNSA. This CDR3 contains 14 residues. The CDR3 loop reads CASSLERDPSEQYF. The CDR3 coding sequence is TGTGCCAGCAGCTTGGAACGGGACCCCTCCGAGCAGTACTTC.

This clonotype was seen a few times. V gene TRBV6-1 combines with J gene TRBJ1-2, with D perhaps matching TRBD1 (5 bases). Between the trimmed V and J ends, which lost 4 bases and 9 bases, there was a span of 18 bases. CDR1 and CDR2 (germline): MNHNS, SASEGT. CDR3 length: 14 amino acids. In nucleotides, the CDR3 is TGTGCCAGCAGTGTCTCGGACACTGGAGGACGCTACACCTTC. Its protein is CASSVSDTGGRYTF.

This clonotype is judged medium-sized. The chain combines TRBV20-1 with TRBJ2-3; D possibly corresponds to TRBD2 (6 bases). V was shortened by 6 bases and J by 3 bases, with 22 bases between the two germline ends. Germline lookup yields CDR1 DFQATT and CDR2 SNEGSKA (reference sequence). The length of the CDR3 is 16 residues. CDR3 nucleotides: TGCAGTGCCCCCCGTGGAAGGGGAGGTTGGACAGATACGCAGTATTTT. This gives the protein CSAPRGRGGWTDTQYF.

In this sample, this clonotype turned up once. The DNA of the CDR3 is TGTGCCAGCAATCCTCGGCAGAACCTCTGTGGCTACACCTTC. Translation: CASNPRQNLCGYTF. The V and J genes are TRBV6-1 and TRBJ1-2; D is uncertain. This CDR3 is built from 14 residues. Germline V gene sequence: CDR1 MNHNS, CDR2 SASEGT. V lost 7 bases and J 7 bases, leaving 19 bases between the germline ends.